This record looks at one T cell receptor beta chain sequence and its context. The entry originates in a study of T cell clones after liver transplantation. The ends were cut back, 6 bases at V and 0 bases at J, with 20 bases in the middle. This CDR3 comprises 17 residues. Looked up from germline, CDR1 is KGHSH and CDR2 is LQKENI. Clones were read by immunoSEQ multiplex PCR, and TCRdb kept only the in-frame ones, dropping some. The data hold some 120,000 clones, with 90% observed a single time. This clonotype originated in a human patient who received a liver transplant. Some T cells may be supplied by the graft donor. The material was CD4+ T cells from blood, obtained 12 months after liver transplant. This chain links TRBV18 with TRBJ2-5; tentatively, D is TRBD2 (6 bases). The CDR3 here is CASSPGRLAVYQETQYF. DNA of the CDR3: TGTGCCAGCTCCCCGGGGAGGTTAGCGGTCTACCAAGAGACCCAGTACTTC.